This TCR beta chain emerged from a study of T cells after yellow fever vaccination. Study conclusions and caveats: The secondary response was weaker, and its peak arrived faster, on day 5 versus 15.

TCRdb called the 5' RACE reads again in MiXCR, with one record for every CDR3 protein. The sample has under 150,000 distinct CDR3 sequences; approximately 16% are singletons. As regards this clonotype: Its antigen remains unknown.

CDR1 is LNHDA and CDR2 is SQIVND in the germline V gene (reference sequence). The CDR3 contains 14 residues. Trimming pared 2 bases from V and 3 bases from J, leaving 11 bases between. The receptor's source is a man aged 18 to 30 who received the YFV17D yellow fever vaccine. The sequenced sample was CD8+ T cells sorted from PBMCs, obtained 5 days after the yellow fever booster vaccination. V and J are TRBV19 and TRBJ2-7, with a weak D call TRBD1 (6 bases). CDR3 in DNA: TGTGCCAGTAGTATAAGGGGACAAGTCTACGAGCAGTACTTC. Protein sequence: CASSIRGQVYEQYF.